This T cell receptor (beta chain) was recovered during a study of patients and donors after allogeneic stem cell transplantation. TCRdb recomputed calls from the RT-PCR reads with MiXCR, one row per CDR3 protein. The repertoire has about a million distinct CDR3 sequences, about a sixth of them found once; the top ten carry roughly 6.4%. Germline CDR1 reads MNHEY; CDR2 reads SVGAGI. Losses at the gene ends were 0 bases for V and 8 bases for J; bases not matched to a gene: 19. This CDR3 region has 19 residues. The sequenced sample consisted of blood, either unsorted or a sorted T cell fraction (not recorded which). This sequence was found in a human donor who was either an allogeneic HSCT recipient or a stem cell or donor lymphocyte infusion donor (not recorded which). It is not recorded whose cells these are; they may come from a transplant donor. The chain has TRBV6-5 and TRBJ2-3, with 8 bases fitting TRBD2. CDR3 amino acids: CASSYSIQRGTSFGVTQYF. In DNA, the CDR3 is TGTGCCAGCAGTTACTCTATACAGCGGGGGACGTCCTTCGGGGTTACGCAGTATTTT.